These T cell receptor beta chains were read from a single sample in a study of beta chain features in type 1 diabetes. Profiling relied on immunoSEQ multiplex PCR, and the TCRdb table lists in-frame clones only, not all of them. The sample contains roughly 280,000 clones, approximately 24% of which appear only once. Sequences were obtained from naive CD4+ T cells from blood. The receptors were gathered from a woman under 40 with type 1 diabetes. Both conserved end residues are part of each CDR3. D genes are given only for firm matches. Clone size, where shown, is once, few, many, or a class for clones that have expanded.

clone size | J gene | V gene | D gene | CDR3 protein | CDR3 DNA
few | TRBJ2-4 | TRBV25-1 | . | CASSERGTVKNIQYF | TGTGCCAGCAGTGAACGGGGGACAGTCAAAAACATTCAGTACTTC
. | TRBJ2-3 | TRBV9 | . | CASSVAGAGEDTQYF | TGTGCCAGCAGCGTAGCGGGAGCCGGGGAGGATACGCAGTATTTT
. | TRBJ1-2 | TRBV4-1 | . | CASSRVPRGSNYGYTF | TGCGCCAGCAGCAGGGTTCCAAGAGGGTCCAACTATGGCTACACCTTC
few | TRBJ1-2 | TRBV5-6 | . | CASSLVFRGRGYTF | TGTGCCAGCAGCTTGGTTTTCAGGGGACGGGGCTACACCTTC
. | TRBJ1-2 | TRBV4-1 | . | CASSQQGFATYGYTF | TGCGCCAGCAGCCAGCAGGGTTTTGCGACGTATGGCTACACCTTC
. | TRBJ2-4 | TRBV25-1 | . | CASSVQGQQNIQYF | TGTGCCAGCAGTGTCCAAGGACAGCAAAACATTCAGTACTTC
. | TRBJ2-7 | TRBV30 | TRBD1 | CAWRRDRASYEQYF | TGTGCCTGGCGCCGGGACAGGGCCTCCTACGAGCAGTACTTC
. | TRBJ2-2 | TRBV5-1 | . | CASSLARDRTGELFF | TGCGCCAGCAGCTTGGCCAGGGATAGGACCGGGGAGCTGTTTTTT
. | TRBJ2-3 | TRBV7-9 | TRBD2 | CASSFSSGTLTDTQYF | TGTGCCAGCAGCTTTTCTAGCGGGACGCTCACAGATACGCAGTATTTT
. | TRBJ2-3 | TRBV4-3 | . | CASSQDISGASTDTQYF | TGCGCCAGCAGCCAAGATATTAGCGGAGCTAGCACAGATACGCAGTATTTT
few | TRBJ1-1 | TRBV5-6 | . | CASSLVEDTEAFF | TGTGCCAGCAGCTTGGTGGAGGACACTGAAGCTTTCTTT
. | TRBJ1-5 | TRBV27 | . | CASSQGSGNQPQHF | TGTGCCAGCTCCCAGGGTTCGGGCAATCAGCCCCAGCATTTT
. | TRBJ2-5 | TRBV18 | TRBD2 | CASSRSGDQETQYF | TGTGCCAGCTCCCGAAGCGGGGATCAAGAGACCCAGTACTTC
few | TRBJ1-5 | TRBV2 | . | CASNVADSNQPQHF | TGTGCCAGCAACGTGGCCGATAGCAATCAGCCCCAGCATTTT
. | TRBJ2-2 | TRBV19 | . | CASSIWQGNTGELFF | TGTGCCAGTAGTATTTGGCAGGGGAACACCGGGGAGCTGTTTTTT
. | TRBJ2-1 | TRBV5-4 | . | CASSLGGINEQFF | TGTGCCAGCAGCTTGGGCGGGATCAATGAGCAGTTCTTC
. | TRBJ2-3 | TRBV5-4 | TRBD1 | CASSPGTGFTDTQYF | TGTGCCAGCAGCCCTGGGACAGGGTTCACAGATACGCAGTATTTT
few | TRBJ2-7 | TRBV2 | . | CASSYTGTYEQYF | TGTGCCAGCTCTTACACGGGGACCTACGAGCAGTACTTC
few | TRBJ2-4 | TRBV7-9 | TRBD1 | CASSDRVNIQYF | TGTGCCAGCAGCGACAGGGTAAACATTCAGTACTTC
few | TRBJ2-4 | TRBV28 | TRBD1 | CASSFDRANIQYF | TGTGCCAGCAGTTTTGACAGGGCGAACATTCAGTACTTC
. | TRBJ2-7 | TRBV19 | TRBD2 | CATVREGSYEQYF | TGTGCCACCGTACGGGAGGGGTCCTACGAGCAGTACTTC
few | TRBJ1-3 | TRBV9 | . | CASSVDNGNTIYF | TGTGCCAGCAGCGTAGACAATGGAAACACCATATATTTT
. | TRBJ2-3 | TRBV28 | TRBD1 | CASSAGQGTWDTQYF | TGTGCCAGCAGTGCGGGACAGGGGACTTGGGATACGCAGTATTTT
. | TRBJ1-1 | TRBV18 | TRBD1 | CASSPRAGGTEAFF | TGTGCCAGCTCACCACGAGCAGGGGGCACTGAAGCTTTCTTT
. | TRBJ2-5 | TRBV28 | TRBD2 | CASTTGLAGGGETQYF | TGTGCCAGCACCACCGGACTAGCGGGAGGCGGGGAGACCCAGTACTTC
. | TRBJ2-7 | TRBV25-1 | . | CASSDPGFSGEQYF | TGTGCCAGCAGTGACCCAGGGTTTAGCGGCGAGCAGTACTTC
. | TRBJ2-3 | TRBV5-1 | . | CASILTGTDTQYF | TGCGCCAGCATCTTGACGGGCACAGATACGCAGTATTTT
. | TRBJ2-7 | TRBV2 | . | CASSDSGTSGYF | TGTGCCAGCAGTGACTCCGGGACAAGTGGGTACTTC
few | TRBJ1-5 | TRBV5-1 | . | CASSLAGGNQPQHF | TGCGCCAGCAGCTTGGCCGGAGGCAATCAGCCCCAGCATTTT
. | TRBJ1-2 | TRBV28 | TRBD1 | CASRPSGTDSGYTF | TGTGCCAGCAGACCATCCGGGACAGATTCCGGCTACACCTTC
few | TRBJ2-5 | TRBV7-2 | . | CASSLQAGPETQYF | TGTGCCAGCAGCTTACAGGCGGGCCCAGAGACCCAGTACTTC
. | TRBJ2-5 | TRBV9 | TRBD2 | CASSVSASGPRETQYF | TGTGCCAGCAGCGTATCGGCTAGCGGCCCCAGGGAGACCCAGTACTTC
. | TRBJ2-7 | TRBV5-4 | TRBD1 | CASSLQGVFYEQYF | TGTGCCAGCAGCTTGCAGGGGGTGTTCTACGAGCAGTACTTC
few | TRBJ2-7 | TRBV4-2 | TRBD2 | CASSPLAGVEYEQYF | TGTGCCAGCAGCCCACTAGCGGGAGTGGAGTACGAGCAGTACTTC
few | TRBJ2-2 | TRBV27 | . | CASSYRVSTTGELFF | TGTGCCAGCAGTTACAGGGTGTCCACGACCGGGGAGCTGTTTTTT
once | TRBJ2-2 | TRBV2 | . | CACGIANNANTGELFF | TGTGCCTGCGGGATCGCAAACAATGCGAACACCGGGGAGCTGTTTTTT